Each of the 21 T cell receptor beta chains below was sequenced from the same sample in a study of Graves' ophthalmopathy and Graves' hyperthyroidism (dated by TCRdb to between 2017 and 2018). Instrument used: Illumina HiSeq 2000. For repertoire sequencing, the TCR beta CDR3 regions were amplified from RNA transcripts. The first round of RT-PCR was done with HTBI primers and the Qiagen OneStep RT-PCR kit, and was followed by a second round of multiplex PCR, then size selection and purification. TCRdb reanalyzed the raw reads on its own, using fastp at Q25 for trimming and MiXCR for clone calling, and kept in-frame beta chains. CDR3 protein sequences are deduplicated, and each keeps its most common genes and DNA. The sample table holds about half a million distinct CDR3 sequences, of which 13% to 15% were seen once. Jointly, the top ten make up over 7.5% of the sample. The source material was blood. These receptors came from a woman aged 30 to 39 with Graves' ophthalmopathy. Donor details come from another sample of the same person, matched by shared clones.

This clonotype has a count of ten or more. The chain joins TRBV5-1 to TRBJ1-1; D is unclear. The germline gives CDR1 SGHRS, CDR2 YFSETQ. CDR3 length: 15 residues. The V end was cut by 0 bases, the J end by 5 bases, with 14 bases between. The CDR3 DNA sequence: TGCGCCAGCAGCTTGGCTAGGGCTGAGAGGACTGAAGCTTTCTTT. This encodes CASSLARAERTEAFF.

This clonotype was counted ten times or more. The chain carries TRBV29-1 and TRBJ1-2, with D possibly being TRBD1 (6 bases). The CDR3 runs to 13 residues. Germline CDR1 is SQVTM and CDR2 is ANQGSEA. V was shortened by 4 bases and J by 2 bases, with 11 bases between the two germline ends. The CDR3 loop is CSVGEQGNYGYTF. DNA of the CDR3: TGCAGCGTTGGAGAACAGGGAAACTATGGCTACACCTTC.

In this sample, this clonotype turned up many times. CDR3 sequence: CASSQTRTGRQTQYF. In nucleotides, the CDR3 is TGTGCCAGCAGTCAAACCCGGACAGGGCGGCAGACCCAGTACTTC. The V call is TRBV12-3 or TRBV12-4, the J call TRBJ2-5; 8 nucleotides line up with TRBD1. CDR3 length equals 15 residues. V trimming: 5 bases; J trimming: 6 bases; junction bases outside the gene matches: 11.

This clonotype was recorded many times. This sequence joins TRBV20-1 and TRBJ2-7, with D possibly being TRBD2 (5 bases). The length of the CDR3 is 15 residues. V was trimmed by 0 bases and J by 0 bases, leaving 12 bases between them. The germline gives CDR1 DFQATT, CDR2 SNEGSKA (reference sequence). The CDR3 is CSARDFGKSSYEQYF. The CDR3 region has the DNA TGCAGTGCTAGAGACTTCGGGAAGAGCTCCTACGAGCAGTACTTC.

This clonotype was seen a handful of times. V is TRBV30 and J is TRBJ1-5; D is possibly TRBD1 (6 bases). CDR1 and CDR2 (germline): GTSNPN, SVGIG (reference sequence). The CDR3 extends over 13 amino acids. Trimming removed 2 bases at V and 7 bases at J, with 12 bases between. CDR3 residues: CAWSTQGRQPQHF. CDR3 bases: TGTGCCTGGAGTACACAGGGCAGGCAGCCCCAGCATTTT.

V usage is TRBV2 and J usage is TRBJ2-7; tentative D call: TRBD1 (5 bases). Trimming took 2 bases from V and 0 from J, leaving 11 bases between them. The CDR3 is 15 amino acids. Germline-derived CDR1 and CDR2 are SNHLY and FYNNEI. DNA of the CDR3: TGTGCCAGCAGTGAAAGGACACTGAGCTCCTACGAGCAGTACTTC. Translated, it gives CASSERTLSSYEQYF.

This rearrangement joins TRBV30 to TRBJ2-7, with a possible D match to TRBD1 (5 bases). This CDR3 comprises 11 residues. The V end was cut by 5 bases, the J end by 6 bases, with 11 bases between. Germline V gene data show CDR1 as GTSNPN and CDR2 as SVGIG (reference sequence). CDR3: CAWGRGTEQYF. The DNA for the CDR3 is TGTGCCTGGGGTAGGGGTACCGAGCAGTACTTC.

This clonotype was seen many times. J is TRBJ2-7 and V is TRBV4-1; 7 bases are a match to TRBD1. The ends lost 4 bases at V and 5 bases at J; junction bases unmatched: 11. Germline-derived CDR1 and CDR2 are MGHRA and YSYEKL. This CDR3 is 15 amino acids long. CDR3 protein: CASSPPPGQSHEQYF. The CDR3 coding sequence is TGCGCCAGCAGCCCTCCCCCGGGACAGTCCCACGAGCAGTACTTC.

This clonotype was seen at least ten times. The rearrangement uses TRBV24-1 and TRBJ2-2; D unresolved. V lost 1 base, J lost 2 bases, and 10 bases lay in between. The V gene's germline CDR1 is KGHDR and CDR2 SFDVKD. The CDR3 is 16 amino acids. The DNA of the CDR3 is TGTGCCACCAGTGATTTTAGGCACCTTAACACCGGGGAGCTGTTTTTT. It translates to CATSDFRHLNTGELFF.

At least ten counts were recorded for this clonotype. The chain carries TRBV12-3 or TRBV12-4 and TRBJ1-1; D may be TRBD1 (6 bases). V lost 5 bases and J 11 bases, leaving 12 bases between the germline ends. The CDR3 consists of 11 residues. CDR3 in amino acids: CASSPRDKAFF. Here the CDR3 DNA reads TGTGCCAGCAGTCCCCGGGACAAGGCTTTCTTT.

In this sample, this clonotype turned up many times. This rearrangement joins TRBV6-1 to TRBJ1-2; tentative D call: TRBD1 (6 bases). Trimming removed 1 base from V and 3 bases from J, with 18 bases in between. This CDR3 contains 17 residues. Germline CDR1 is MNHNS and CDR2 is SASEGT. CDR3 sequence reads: CASSEDTLAKGDYGYTF. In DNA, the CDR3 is TGTGCCAGCAGTGAAGATACCCTCGCGAAGGGGGACTATGGCTACACCTTC.

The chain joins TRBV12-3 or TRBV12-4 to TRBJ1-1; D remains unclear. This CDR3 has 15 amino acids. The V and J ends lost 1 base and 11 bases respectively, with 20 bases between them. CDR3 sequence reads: CASSLVVQLVGDAFF. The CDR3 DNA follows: TGTGCCAGCAGTTTAGTGGTACAGTTGGTGGGTGATGCTTTCTTT.

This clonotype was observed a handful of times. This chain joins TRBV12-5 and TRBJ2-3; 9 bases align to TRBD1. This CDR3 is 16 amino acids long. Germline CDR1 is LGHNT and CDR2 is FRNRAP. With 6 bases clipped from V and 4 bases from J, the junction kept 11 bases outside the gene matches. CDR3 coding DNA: TGTGCTAGTGGCACGGACAGGGGCTTTAGAGCAGATACGCAGTATTTT. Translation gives CASGTDRGFRADTQYF. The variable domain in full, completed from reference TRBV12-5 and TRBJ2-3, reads DARVTQTPRHKVTEMGQEVTMRCQPILGHNTVFWYRQTMMQGLELLAYFRNRAPLDDSGMPKDRFSAEMPDATLATLKIQPSEPRDSAVYFCASGTDRGFRADTQYFGPGTRLTVL.

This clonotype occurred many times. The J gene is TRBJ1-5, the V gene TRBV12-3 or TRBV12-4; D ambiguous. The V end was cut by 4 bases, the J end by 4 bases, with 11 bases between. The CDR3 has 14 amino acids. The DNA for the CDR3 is TGTGCCAGCAGTTCGATGGGAGTGAATCAGCCCCAGCATTTT. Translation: CASSSMGVNQPQHF.

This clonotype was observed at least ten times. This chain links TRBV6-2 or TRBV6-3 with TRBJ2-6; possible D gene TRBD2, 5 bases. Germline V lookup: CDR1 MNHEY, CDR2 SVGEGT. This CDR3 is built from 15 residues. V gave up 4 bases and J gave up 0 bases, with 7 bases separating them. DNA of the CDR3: TGTGCCAGCAGTTTCGGGGACTCTGGGGCCAACGTCCTGACTTTC. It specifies CASSFGDSGANVLTF.

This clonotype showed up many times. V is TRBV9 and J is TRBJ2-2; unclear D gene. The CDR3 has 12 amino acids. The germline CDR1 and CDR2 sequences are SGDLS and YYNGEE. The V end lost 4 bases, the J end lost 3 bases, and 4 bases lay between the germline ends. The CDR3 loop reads CASSTHTGELFF. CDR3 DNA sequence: TGTGCCAGCAGCACACACACCGGGGAGCTGTTTTTT.

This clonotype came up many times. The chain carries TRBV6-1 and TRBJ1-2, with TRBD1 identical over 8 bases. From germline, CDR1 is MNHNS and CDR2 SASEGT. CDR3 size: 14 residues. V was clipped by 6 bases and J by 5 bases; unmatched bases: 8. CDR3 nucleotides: TGTGCCAGCAGGGACAGGGATGGGAGTTATGGCTACACCTTC. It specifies CASRDRDGSYGYTF.

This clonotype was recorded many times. For the CDR3, the DNA is TGTGCCAGCAGCCCCCGTGGTGTGCGTCAGTACTTC. Amino acid sequence: CASSPRGVRQYF. The gene calls are TRBV12-3 or TRBV12-4 and TRBJ2-7, with no clear D. Trimming stripped 6 bases from V and 10 bases from J, with 16 bases between. The CDR3 sequence is 12 residues long.

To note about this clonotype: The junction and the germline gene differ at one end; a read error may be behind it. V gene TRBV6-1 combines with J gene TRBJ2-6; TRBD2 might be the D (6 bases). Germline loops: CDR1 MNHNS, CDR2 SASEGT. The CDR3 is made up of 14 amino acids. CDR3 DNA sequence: TGTGCCAGCAGGCCGGTGTCCGGGGGCAACGTCCTGACTTTC. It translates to CASRPVSGGNVLTF.

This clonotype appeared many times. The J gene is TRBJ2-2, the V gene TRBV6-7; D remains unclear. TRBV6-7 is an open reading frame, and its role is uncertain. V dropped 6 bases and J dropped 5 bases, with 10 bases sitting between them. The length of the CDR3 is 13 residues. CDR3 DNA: TGTGCCAGCAGAGCCCTGAGGACCGGGGAGCTGTTTTTT. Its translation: CASRALRTGELFF.

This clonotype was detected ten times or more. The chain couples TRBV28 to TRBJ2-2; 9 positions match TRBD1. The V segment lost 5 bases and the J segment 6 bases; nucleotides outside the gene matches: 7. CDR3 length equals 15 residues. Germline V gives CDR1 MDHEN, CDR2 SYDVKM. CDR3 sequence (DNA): TGTGCCAGCAGTCTGACAGGGGGACGGGCCGGGGAGCTGTTTTTT. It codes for CASSLTGGRAGELFF.